Sequencing of this T cell receptor (beta chain) was carried out in a study of chemoradiotherapy in HPV16-positive cancers. Findings and limits, study-wide: Candidate HPV-specific clones and E7-related TCR motifs grew in tumor during treatment. Better recurrence-free survival went with HPV-responsive T-cell expansion in HPV16-positive patients.

Produced via immunoSEQ multiplex PCR; TCRdb's table is partial and in-frame only. The sample records over a thousand clones, roughly 72% being singletons. This clone was counted a few times. Its antigen remains unknown. CDR1 SNHLY and CDR2 FYNNEI come from the germline V gene. The V end was cut by 7 bases, the J end by 5 bases, with 14 bases between. The CDR3 is made up of 13 amino acids. Sample: tumor tissue, taken from a patient who underwent chemoradiotherapy. V is TRBV2 and J is TRBJ1-1; D gene uncertain. The receptor comes from a human donor with HPV-associated anogenital cancer. CDR3 sequence: CASIWTGNTEAFF. In DNA, the CDR3 is TGTGCCAGCATTTGGACGGGGAATACTGAAGCTTTCTTT.